The 20 T cell receptor beta chains below all came from one sample that was sequenced in a study. The repertoire was sequenced with immunoSEQ multiplex PCR; TCRdb's copy has only in-frame clones and lacks some. The table lists under 90,000 clones, 93% of them singletons. The sequencing sample was made of PBMCs. All receptors derive from a man in his forties with rheumatoid arthritis.

This chain links TRBV24-1 with TRBJ1-4; weak D call: TRBD1 (6 bases). The CDR3 sequence is 15 residues long. The germline CDR1 and CDR2 sequences are KGHDR and SFDVKD. Trimming pared 5 bases from V and 6 bases from J, leaving 15 bases between. CDR3 region: CATSGSGGAHEKLFF. The CDR3 bases are TGTGCCACCAGTGGCTCCGGGGGCGCTCATGAAAAACTGTTTTTT.

CDR3 in amino acids: CASSLGTGVGQPQHF. The CDR3 bases are TGTGCCAGCAGCTTAGGGACAGGGGTCGGTCAGCCCCAGCATTTT. The chain employs TRBV11-2 and TRBJ1-5; 9 bases align to TRBD1. Germline trimming cut 1 base from V and 6 bases from J; bases unmatched to any gene: 4. This CDR3 comprises 15 residues. Germline V CDR1 and CDR2: SGHAT, FQNNGV.

This clone has a single count. This rearrangement joins TRBV6-1 to TRBJ2-1, with 8 bases identical to TRBD1. With V trimmed by 2 bases and J by 6 bases, 9 bases remained unmatched. The CDR3 is made up of 16 amino acids. Germline V gene sequence: CDR1 MNHNS, CDR2 SASEGT. In nucleotides, the CDR3 is TGTGCCAGCAGTGAAAGGAGGCAGGGGGCGAGCAATGAGCAGTTCTTC. It specifies CASSERRQGASNEQFF.

The V and J genes are TRBV28 and TRBJ2-1; TRBD2 agrees at 9 bases. The CDR3 is 15 residues long. CDR1 is MDHEN and CDR2 is SYDVKM in the germline V gene. The V segment lost 3 bases and the J segment 7 bases; nucleotides outside the gene matches: 7. The CDR3 loop reads CASSFSAGGMNEQFF. CDR3 bases: TGTGCCAGCAGTTTCTCAGCGGGAGGAATGAATGAGCAGTTCTTC.

The chain employs TRBV5-6 and TRBJ2-6, with D maybe TRBD1 (7 bases). The germline gives CDR1 SGHDT, CDR2 YYEEEE. The CDR3 consists of 18 residues. Trimming took off 4 bases at V and 5 bases at J, with 22 bases between the two ends. The CDR3 here is CASSPYRGGQLWANVLTF. DNA for the CDR3: TGTGCCAGCAGCCCCTACAGGGGAGGCCAGCTCTGGGCCAACGTCCTGACTTTC.

V gene TRBV28 combines with J gene TRBJ1-6; tentatively, D is TRBD1 (5 bases). This CDR3 has 12 residues. The V and J ends lost 6 bases and 6 bases respectively, with 6 bases between them. Germline loops: CDR1 MDHEN, CDR2 SYDVKM. The CDR3 reads CASRTVNSPLHF. In DNA, the CDR3 is TGTGCCAGCAGGACAGTTAATTCACCCCTCCACTTT.

The CDR3 region is CASTTWGGEPYNEQFF. The CDR3 region has the DNA TGTGCCAGCACTACTTGGGGGGGGGAGCCGTACAATGAGCAGTTCTTC. The gene calls are TRBV27 and TRBJ2-1; 7 nucleotides line up with TRBD2. V lost 7 bases, J lost 4 bases, and 13 bases stayed unmatched. Germline CDR1 is MNHEY and CDR2 is SMNVEV (reference sequence). The CDR3 covers 16 residues.

In nucleotides, the CDR3 is TGCGCCAGCAGCGGAGGGAGGGCCGGAACCGGGGAGCTGTTTTTT. Protein: CASSGGRAGTGELFF. The chain combines TRBV4-3 with TRBJ2-2; 7 positions match TRBD2. The length of the CDR3 is 15 residues. Per the germline V gene, CDR1 is LGHNA and CDR2 is YSLEER. V trimming: 5 bases; J trimming: 5 bases; junction bases outside the gene matches: 8.

This chain links TRBV7-9 with TRBJ2-2; the match to TRBD1 covers 7 bases. V dropped 5 bases and J dropped 4; count of bases not matched to a gene: 7. The CDR3 totals 15 residues. Per the germline V gene, CDR1 is SEHNR and CDR2 is FQNEAQ (reference sequence). The CDR3 is CASSQGQVITGELFF. CDR3 coding DNA: TGTGCCAGCAGCCAAGGACAGGTGATCACCGGGGAGCTGTTTTTT. Full variable domain (missing parts from reference TRBV7-9 and TRBJ2-2): DTGVSQNPRHKITKRGQNVTFRCDPISEHNRLYWYRQTLGQGPEFLTYFQNEAQLEKSRLLSDRFSAERPKGSFSTLEIQRTEQGDSAMYLCASSQGQVITGELFFGEGSRLTVL.

This chain connects TRBV3-1 (or the pseudogene TRBV3-2) to TRBJ1-2; D is perhaps TRBD1 (6 bases). Trimming took off 5 bases at V and 6 bases at J, with 19 bases between the two ends. This CDR3 is built from 15 residues. The germline CDR1 and CDR2 sequences are LGHDT and YNNKEL (reference sequence). This chain's CDR3 is CASSSPWRGAHGYTF. CDR3 DNA sequence: TGTGCCAGCAGCTCCCCCTGGCGGGGGGCTCATGGCTACACCTTC.

This clone has just one count. The gene calls are TRBV6-2 or TRBV6-3 and TRBJ2-7, with 8 bases identical to TRBD1. CDR1 is MNHEY, CDR2 SVGEGT, per germline. The CDR3 loop spans 15 amino acids. V gave up 5 bases and J gave up 0 bases; unmatched junction bases: 6. The CDR3: CASSDPGTGSYEQYF. CDR3 in DNA: TGTGCCAGCAGTGACCCCGGGACAGGCTCCTACGAGCAGTACTTC.

The chain employs TRBV18 and TRBJ2-7; D is possibly TRBD2 (6 bases). Per the germline V gene, CDR1 is KGHSH and CDR2 is LQKENI. The V end lost 3 bases, the J end lost 2 bases, and 8 bases lay between the germline ends. This CDR3 is built from 13 residues. The CDR3 here is CASSPGGTYEQYF. The CDR3 DNA reads as TGTGCCAGCTCACCCGGGGGTACCTACGAGCAGTACTTC.

This clone was recorded once. The genes are TRBV6-2 or TRBV6-3 and TRBJ1-3; D gene uncertain. The CDR3 runs to 12 residues. Germline CDR1 MNHEY, CDR2 SVGEGT. Between the trimmed V and J ends, which lost 0 bases and 12 bases, there was a span of 9 bases. Written as DNA, the CDR3 is TGTGCCAGCAGTTACTCGAGAGGGAACATATATTTT. This encodes CASSYSRGNIYF.

This chain links TRBV6-1 with TRBJ2-7; 7 bases are a match to TRBD1. Looked up from germline, CDR1 is MNHNS and CDR2 is SASEGT. The trim removed 6 bases at V and 4 bases at J, leaving 9 bases unmatched. CDR3 length equals 14 residues. The CDR3: CASRTGSNSYEQYF. The CDR3, as DNA: TGTGCCAGCAGGACAGGGAGCAACTCGTACGAGCAGTACTTC.

On this clone itself: Within the sample, other DNA sequences also encode this same CDR3. The chain uses TRBV9 and TRBJ2-7, with 9 bases matching TRBD2. From germline, CDR1 is SGDLS and CDR2 YYNGEE. There are 14 residues in the CDR3. V was pared by 0 bases and J by 4 bases, with 2 bases of the junction left unmatched. The CDR3 loop reads CASSVGTSGYEQYF. The CDR3, as DNA: TGTGCCAGCAGCGTAGGTACTAGCGGGTACGAGCAGTACTTC.

The V gene is TRBV28, the J gene TRBJ1-4, with TRBD1 as a possible D gene (5 bases). The CDR3 is 15 residues long. V dropped 6 bases and J dropped 2 bases, with 13 bases sitting between them. The germline V gene has CDR1 MDHEN and CDR2 SYDVKM. DNA for the CDR3: TGTGCCAGCAGGTGGGACGGCGGGACTAATGAAAAACTGTTTTTT. This sequence encodes CASRWDGGTNEKLFF.

This clone occurred a few times. The rearrangement joins TRBV5-6 to TRBJ1-3; the match to TRBD1 covers 9 bases. The CDR3 is 16 amino acids. Germline CDR1 and CDR2: SGHDT and YYEEEE. Losses at the gene ends were 0 bases for V and 0 bases for J; bases not matched to a gene: 1. CDR3 amino acids: CASSLDRGLSGNTIYF. The CDR3 DNA reads as TGTGCCAGCAGCTTGGACAGGGGGCTCTCTGGAAACACCATATATTTT. The full variable domain, in which reference TRBV5-6 and TRBJ1-3 provide the parts outside the CDR3, is DAGVTQSPTHLIKTRGQQVTLRCSPKSGHDTVSWYQQALGQGPQFIFQYYEEEERQRGNFPDRFSGHQFPNYSSELNVNALLLGDSALYLCASSLDRGLSGNTIYFGEGSWLTVV.

The V call is TRBV6-5, the J call TRBJ2-7, with a tentative D call TRBD1 (5 bases). This CDR3 region has 14 residues. Trimming pared 5 bases from V and 2 bases from J, leaving 13 bases between. Germline V gives CDR1 MNHEY, CDR2 SVGAGI. The CDR3, as DNA: TGTGCCAGCAGTCTGAACAGGTTAACCTACGAGCAGTACTTC. Translating gives CASSLNRLTYEQYF.

The gene calls are TRBV19 and TRBJ2-2, with 7 nucleotides matching TRBD1. In germline, CDR1 is LNHDA, CDR2 SQIVND (reference sequence). The V gene end was trimmed by 7 bases and the J gene end by 0 bases; junction bases not matched to a gene: 5. The CDR3 runs to 15 residues. In nucleotides, the CDR3 is TGTGCCAGTAAAACGGACAGGACGAACACCGGGGAGCTGTTTTTT. Translating gives CASKTDRTNTGELFF.

The rearrangement joins TRBV3-1 (or the pseudogene TRBV3-2) to TRBJ2-1; D uncertain. Germline V gene lookup returns CDR1 LGHDT and CDR2 YNNKEL (reference sequence). The CDR3 sequence is 17 residues long. Trimming removed 0 bases from V and 2 bases from J, with 14 bases in between. CDR3 residues: CASSQEVGSIPYNEQFF. The DNA for the CDR3 is TGTGCCAGCAGCCAAGAGGTCGGATCGATCCCCTACAATGAGCAGTTCTTC.